This T cell receptor beta chain emerged from a study of prognosis after radiotherapy for stage I lung cancer. Study-wide background: Enrolled patients had stage I non-small cell lung cancer and entered the cohort between April 2018 and January 2019.

Overall study results and limits: Differences in TRBV and TRBJ gene usage were reportedly observed between patients with and without metastases.

This clonotype has at least ten counts. Its antigen remains unidentified. Genomic DNA was subjected to two-round multiplex PCR for amplification of TCR beta CDR3. Every TRBV and TRBJ gene had its own specific primer in first-round PCR. In TCRdb, the multiplex PCR reads were re-called with MiXCR into one record per CDR3 protein. The sample has some 25,000 distinct CDR3 sequences; approximately 35% are singletons. This CDR3 region has 13 residues. J gave up 6 bases and V 3 bases, and 5 bases lay outside the gene matches. The germline V gene has CDR1 DFQATT and CDR2 SNEGSKA (reference sequence). Each of two time points yielded roughly 6.4 milliliters of peripheral venous blood.

Sequencing used PBMCs, obtained before or after stereotactic body radiation therapy (not recorded which). The TCR was taken from a donor over 45 with non-small cell lung cancer. The chain carries TRBV20-1 and TRBJ2-1, with TRBD2 identical over 7 bases. This CDR3 reads CSARGRLANEQFF. In DNA form, the CDR3 reads TGCAGTGCTAGGGGTAGACTAGCCAATGAGCAGTTCTTC.